These 17 T cell receptor beta chains originate from one sample sequenced in a study of T cell repertoires in cytomegalovirus infection. Their specific antigens are unknown. TCRdb re-called the reads through MiXCR, storing one row per CDR3 protein. The sample holds roughly 120,000 distinct CDR3 sequences, about a tenth seen once. Sequencing was done on a sample of PBMCs, sequenced either directly or after in vitro stimulation (not recorded which). Receptors originate from a human donor in good health (CMV status not recorded). Some clones in this sample may be carry-over from other donors' samples.

Only a few counts were recorded for this clonotype. The V call is TRBV5-1, the J call TRBJ2-7; D gene unclear. Between the trimmed V and J ends, which lost 3 bases and 2 bases, there was a span of 15 bases. Germline V gene lookup returns CDR1 SGHRS and CDR2 YFSETQ. CDR3 length equals 15 residues. In DNA form, the CDR3 reads TGCGCCAGCAGCTCGGTGGGCGGCCCTGCCTACGAGCAGTACTTC. Amino acids: CASSSVGGPAYEQYF.

This sequence joins TRBV13 and TRBJ1-1; D uncertain. This CDR3 is 13 amino acids long. Trimming pared 0 bases from V and 8 bases from J, leaving 10 bases between. Germline CDR1 is PRHDT and CDR2 is FYEKMQ (reference sequence). CDR3 amino acids: CASSLGTVEEAFF. DNA for the CDR3: TGTGCCAGCAGCTTAGGGACCGTGGAGGAAGCTTTCTTT.

This clonotype was found many times. The chain employs TRBV12-3 or TRBV12-4 and TRBJ2-2; D is ambiguous. Trimming cost V 7 bases and J 2 bases, with 14 bases left between them. The CDR3 totals 15 residues. The CDR3 protein is CASTLRAVNTGELFF. The DNA of the CDR3 is TGTGCCAGCACCCTTCGGGCAGTTAACACCGGGGAGCTGTTTTTT.

Many counts were recorded for this clonotype. V usage is TRBV2 and J usage is TRBJ2-3, with 14 bases aligning to TRBD2. In germline, CDR1 is SNHLY, CDR2 FYNNEI. The CDR3 sequence is 18 residues long. After removal of 5 bases from V and 1 base from J, the junction contained 8 bases not matched to a gene. This CDR3 is CASSRRGLAGEGTDTQYF. The CDR3 DNA follows: TGTGCCAGCAGTCGGAGGGGACTAGCGGGAGAAGGCACAGATACGCAGTATTTT.

This clonotype was counted only a few times. The rearrangement joins TRBV3-1 to TRBJ1-3; possible D gene TRBD1, 6 bases. V was pared by 0 bases and J by 7 bases, with 13 bases between. Looked up from germline, CDR1 is LGHDT and CDR2 is YNNKEL (reference sequence). The CDR3 has 15 residues. This chain's CDR3 is CASSQDTQGRNTIYF. The DNA of the CDR3 is TGTGCCAGCAGCCAAGATACCCAGGGGAGGAACACCATATATTTT.

This clonotype came up many times. V is TRBV7-6 and J is TRBJ2-1; D might be TRBD2 (6 bases). The V gene lost 3 bases and the J gene lost 7 bases, with 19 bases spanning the gap. Germline lookup yields CDR1 SGHVS and CDR2 FNYEAQ. The CDR3 is 16 amino acids. This CDR3 is CASSLGLAEWRNEQFF. CDR3 nucleotide sequence: TGTGCCAGCAGCTTGGGGTTAGCGGAGTGGCGTAATGAGCAGTTCTTC.

This clonotype was seen repeatedly, ten times or more. The CDR3 bases are TGTGCCAGCAGTAAGATACAGGGTGTTGTTTCACCCCTCCACTTT. This gives the protein CASSKIQGVVSPLHF. The V gene is TRBV2, the J gene TRBJ1-6; tentative D call: TRBD1 (6 bases). This CDR3 has 15 residues. Trimming left V 5 bases short and J 9 bases short, with 17 bases between. Germline CDR1 SNHLY, CDR2 FYNNEI.

This clonotype was counted ten times or more. The chain uses TRBV7-2 and TRBJ2-6; D call uncertain. The CDR3 is 17 amino acids. Germline CDR1 and CDR2: SGHTA and FQGNSA. V lost 1 base and J 0 bases, leaving 10 bases between the germline ends. For the CDR3, the DNA is TGTGCCAGCAGCTTAGGATATCGGAGCTCTGGGGCCAACGTCCTGACTTTC. It codes for CASSLGYRSSGANVLTF. The full variable domain, with the rest looked up from reference TRBV7-2 and TRBJ2-6, is GAGVSQSPSNKVTEKGKDVELRCDPISGHTALYWYRQSLGQGLEFLIYFQGNSAPDKSGLPSDRFSAERTGGSVSTLTIQRTQQEDSAVYLCASSLGYRSSGANVLTFGAGSRLTVL.

This clonotype has a count of ten or more. The rearrangement joins TRBV4-3 to TRBJ1-1; no clear D gene. CDR1 and CDR2 from the germline V gene are LGHNA and YSLEER. V gave up 2 bases and J gave up 5 bases, with 15 bases separating them. The CDR3 extends over 15 amino acids. The CDR3 DNA is TGCGCCAGCAGCCAATACAAGGAGTTTTGGACTGAAGCTTTCTTT. It codes for CASSQYKEFWTEAFF.

V gene TRBV20-1 combines with J gene TRBJ2-3, with 12 bases fitting TRBD1. The J segment lost 3 bases and the V segment lost 5 bases, leaving 3 bases of the junction unmatched. The CDR3 loop spans 14 amino acids. Germline CDR1 and CDR2: DFQATT and SNEGSKA (reference sequence). For the CDR3, the DNA is TGCAGTGCTCGGGACAGGGGGCTGACAGATACGCAGTATTTT. This encodes CSARDRGLTDTQYF.

This clonotype was detected ten times or more. This chain uses TRBV7-2 with TRBJ2-1; 8 bases are shared with TRBD1. The CDR3 is made up of 16 amino acids. Looked up from germline, CDR1 is SGHTA and CDR2 is FQGNSA. Trimming took 0 bases from V and 4 from J; bases not matched to a gene: 5. CDR3 loop: CASSLAGQGAYNEQFF. In DNA, the CDR3 is TGTGCCAGCAGCTTAGCGGGGCAGGGGGCTTACAATGAGCAGTTCTTC.

This clonotype was counted at least ten times. The chain carries TRBV7-2 and TRBJ1-1, with 7 nucleotides matching TRBD1. After removal of 4 bases from V and 5 bases from J, the junction contained 7 bases not matched to a gene. In germline, CDR1 is SGHTA, CDR2 FQGNSA. This CDR3 contains 14 residues. In nucleotides, the CDR3 is TGTGCCAGCAGCTCTCGACAGGGTAGGACTGAAGCTTTCTTT. Its translation: CASSSRQGRTEAFF.

This clonotype has a count of ten or more. The genes are TRBV4-3 and TRBJ2-7, with 8 bases matching TRBD1. The germline V gene has CDR1 LGHNA and CDR2 YSLEER. V was pared by 6 bases and J by 2 bases, with 6 bases of the junction left unmatched. This CDR3 region has 14 residues. CDR3 residues: CASSSDRGPYEQYF. CDR3 bases: TGCGCCAGCAGTTCAGACAGGGGCCCCTACGAGCAGTACTTC.

This clonotype was detected ten times or more. The rearrangement joins TRBV7-2 to TRBJ1-5; the D is unclear. The CDR3 extends over 14 amino acids. Trimming pared 5 bases from V and 0 bases from J, leaving 8 bases between. The germline CDR1 and CDR2 sequences are SGHTA and FQGNSA. This CDR3 is CASSARNSNQPQHF. CDR3 coding DNA: TGTGCCAGCAGCGCTCGTAATAGCAATCAGCCCCAGCATTTT.

The rearrangement uses TRBV7-9 and TRBJ2-1, with D uncertain. The V and J ends lost 3 bases and 7 bases respectively, with 16 bases between them. CDR1 and CDR2 (germline): SEHNR, FQNEAQ (reference sequence). The CDR3 contains 15 residues. The CDR3 loop reads CASSFGPSQTNEQFF. The DNA for the CDR3 is TGTGCCAGCAGCTTTGGGCCAAGCCAAACGAATGAGCAGTTCTTC.

For this clonotype: This may be a read error, as it is one base from a much larger clone. The chain joins TRBV7-2 to TRBJ2-3; TRBD1 is a possible D gene (5 bases). Germline lookup yields CDR1 SGHTA and CDR2 FQGNSA. This CDR3 is built from 12 residues. The germline V and J ends were trimmed by 3 bases and 7 bases, with 8 bases remaining between them. CDR3 residues: CASSFKGNTQYF. CDR3 DNA: TGTGCCAGCAGCTTTAAGGGGAATACGCAGTATTTT.

This clonotype was observed at least ten times. V usage is TRBV28 and J usage is TRBJ2-2; no clear D gene. The germline CDR1 and CDR2 sequences are MDHEN and SYDVKM. V was trimmed by 7 bases and J by 4 bases, leaving 13 bases between them. This CDR3 contains 14 residues. The CDR3 spells CASILARTTGELFF. The CDR3 DNA reads as TGTGCCAGCATATTGGCCCGGACCACCGGGGAGCTGTTTTTT.